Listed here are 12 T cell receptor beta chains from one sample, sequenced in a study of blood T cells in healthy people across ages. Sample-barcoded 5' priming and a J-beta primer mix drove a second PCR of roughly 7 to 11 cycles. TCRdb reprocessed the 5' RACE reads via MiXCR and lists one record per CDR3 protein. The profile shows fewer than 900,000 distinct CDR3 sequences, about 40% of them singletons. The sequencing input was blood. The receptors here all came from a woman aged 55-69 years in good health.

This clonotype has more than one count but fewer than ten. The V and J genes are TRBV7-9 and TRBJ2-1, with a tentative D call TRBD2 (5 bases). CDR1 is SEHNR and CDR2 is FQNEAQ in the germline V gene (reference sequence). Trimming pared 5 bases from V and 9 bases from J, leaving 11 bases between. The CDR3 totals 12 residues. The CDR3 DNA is TGTGCCAGCAGCCCGGACTCATTTGAGCAGTTCTTC. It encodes CASSPDSFEQFF.

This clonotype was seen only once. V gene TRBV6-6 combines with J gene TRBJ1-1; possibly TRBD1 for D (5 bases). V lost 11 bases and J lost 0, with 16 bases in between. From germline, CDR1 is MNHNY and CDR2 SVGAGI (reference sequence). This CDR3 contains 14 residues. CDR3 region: CASQRGVMNTEAFF. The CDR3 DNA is TGTGCCTCCCAGCGGGGGGTTATGAACACTGAAGCTTTCTTT.

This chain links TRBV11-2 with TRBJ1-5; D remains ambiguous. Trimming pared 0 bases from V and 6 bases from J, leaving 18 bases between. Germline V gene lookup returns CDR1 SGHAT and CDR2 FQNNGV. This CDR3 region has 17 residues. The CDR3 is CASSLDGPRNERQPQHF. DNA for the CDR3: TGTGCCAGCAGCTTAGATGGGCCTCGTAATGAGCGTCAGCCCCAGCATTTT.

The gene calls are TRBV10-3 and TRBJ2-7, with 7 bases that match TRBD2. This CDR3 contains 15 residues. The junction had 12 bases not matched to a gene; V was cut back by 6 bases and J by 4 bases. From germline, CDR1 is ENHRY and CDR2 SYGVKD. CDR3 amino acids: CAISIGLGGPYEQYF. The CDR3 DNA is TGTGCCATCAGCATAGGACTAGGAGGACCTTACGAGCAGTACTTC.

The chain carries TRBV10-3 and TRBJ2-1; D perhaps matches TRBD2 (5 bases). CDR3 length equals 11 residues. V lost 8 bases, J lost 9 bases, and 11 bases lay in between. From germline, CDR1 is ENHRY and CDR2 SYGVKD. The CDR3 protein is CAIRGLGEQFF. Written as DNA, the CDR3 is TGTGCCATCCGCGGGTTGGGTGAGCAGTTCTTC.

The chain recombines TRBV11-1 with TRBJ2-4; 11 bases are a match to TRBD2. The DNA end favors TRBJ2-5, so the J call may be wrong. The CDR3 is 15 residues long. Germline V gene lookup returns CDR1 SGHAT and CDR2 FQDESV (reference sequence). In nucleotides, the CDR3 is TGTGCCAGCAGCCCGGGACTAGCGGTGGAAGAGACCCAGTACTTC. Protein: CASSPGLAVEETQYF.

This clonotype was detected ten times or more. As DNA, the CDR3 is TGCAGTGTAGAACGCACAGATACGCAGTATTTT. Residues: CSVERTDTQYF. The chain is built from TRBV20-1 and TRBJ2-3; D gene ambiguous. V was pared by 7 bases and J by 1 base, with 6 bases between. The V gene's germline CDR1 is DFQATT and CDR2 SNEGSKA (reference sequence). This CDR3 is 11 amino acids long.

The DNA for the CDR3 is TGCGCCAGCAGCGTTGGACAGTTTGAGTCCAACGTCCTGACTTTC. As protein: CASSVGQFESNVLTF. The rearrangement joins TRBV5-1 to TRBJ2-6, with D possibly matching TRBD1 (6 bases). V was clipped by 4 bases and J by 8 bases, with 16 bases between them. Germline V gives CDR1 SGHRS, CDR2 YFSETQ. The length of the CDR3 is 15 residues.

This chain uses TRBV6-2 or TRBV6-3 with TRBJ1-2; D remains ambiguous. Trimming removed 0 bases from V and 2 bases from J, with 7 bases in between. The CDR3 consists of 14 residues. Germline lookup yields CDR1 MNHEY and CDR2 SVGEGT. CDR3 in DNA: TGTGCCAGCAGTTACTCGTGGCAGAACTATGGCTACACCTTC. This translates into CASSYSWQNYGYTF.

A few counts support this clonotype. CDR3 amino acids: CASSQTDFYPEQYF. The CDR3 DNA is TGTGCCAGCAGTCAAACGGACTTCTACCCCGAGCAGTACTTC. V gene TRBV7-2 combines with J gene TRBJ2-7, with D perhaps matching TRBD2 (5 bases). Germline assignment: CDR1 SGHTA and CDR2 FQGNSA. The CDR3 runs to 14 residues. Trimming took off 6 bases at V and 6 bases at J, with 18 bases between the two ends.

CDR3 nucleotides: TGCAGTGCTAGAGAGACGGAGACCCAGTACTTC. Encoded protein: CSARETETQYF. The chain is built from TRBV20-1 and TRBJ2-5; D not certain. This CDR3 is 11 amino acids long. Germline values: CDR1 DFQATT, CDR2 SNEGSKA (reference sequence). Trimming removed 0 bases at V and 5 bases at J, with 4 bases between.

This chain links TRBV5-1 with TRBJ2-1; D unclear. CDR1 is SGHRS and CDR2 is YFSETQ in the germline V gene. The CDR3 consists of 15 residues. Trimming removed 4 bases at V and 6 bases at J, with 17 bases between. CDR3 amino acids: CASSTDVLVGNEQFF. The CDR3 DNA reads TGCGCCAGCAGCACTGACGTCCTTGTTGGCAATGAGCAGTTCTTC.